Below are 23 T cell receptor beta chains sequenced from a single sample in a study of CD8 T cells in ankylosing spondylitis. Using its own MiXCR run on the 5' RACE reads, TCRdb lists one record per CDR3 protein. The sample lists about 700,000 distinct CDR3 sequences, under 20% occurring once. Overall study results and limits: There was a TCR beta motif, made of fewer than 10 highly homologous variants, that appeared characteristic of ankylosing spondylitis blood.

The antigens these receptors bind are not known. Sample: blood, either unsorted or a sorted T cell fraction (not recorded which). These TCRs come from a male donor with ankylosing spondylitis.

This clonotype was seen a few times. V usage is TRBV12-3 or TRBV12-4 and J usage is TRBJ2-3; TRBD2 agrees at 7 bases. This CDR3 contains 14 residues. V lost 4 bases, J lost 2 bases, and 3 bases stayed unmatched. CDR3 DNA sequence: TGTGCCAGCAGTTGGCGGGGGAACACAGATACGCAGTATTTT. Translating it yields CASSWRGNTDTQYF.

This chain uses TRBV9 with TRBJ1-6; tentative D call: TRBD1 (5 bases). The V end lost 5 bases, the J end lost 9 bases, and 15 bases lay between the germline ends. This CDR3 has 14 amino acids. Looked up from germline, CDR1 is SGDLS and CDR2 is YYNGEE. This CDR3 is CASSSGGYGSPLHF. In nucleotides, the CDR3 is TGTGCCAGCAGTTCGGGGGGTTATGGTTCACCCCTCCACTTT.

V gene TRBV10-3 combines with J gene TRBJ2-3, with 7 bases matching TRBD2. V was clipped by 6 bases and J by 2 bases; unmatched bases: 11. The CDR3 covers 16 residues. Germline CDR1 ENHRY, CDR2 SYGVKD. The CDR3 reads CAIRRSGETYTDTQYF. Written as DNA, the CDR3 is TGTGCCATCAGAAGAAGCGGGGAAACCTACACAGATACGCAGTATTTT.

There are many counts of this clonotype. The chain is built from TRBV7-6 and TRBJ2-2; D may be TRBD2 (6 bases). The CDR3 extends over 15 amino acids. The germline gives CDR1 SGHVS, CDR2 FNYEAQ. V was cut by 5 bases and J by 1 base, with 11 bases left in between. The CDR3 sequence is CASSLAGQNTGELFF. CDR3 in DNA: TGTGCCAGCAGCCTGGCGGGGCAGAACACCGGGGAGCTGTTTTTT.

This clonotype appeared a few times. The chain has TRBV9 and TRBJ2-1, with 7 bases fitting TRBD2. V lost 3 bases and J lost 6; bases outside the gene matches: 15. CDR3 size: 17 residues. Germline lookup yields CDR1 SGDLS and CDR2 YYNGEE. The CDR3: CASSATTTSLIGNEQFF. DNA of the CDR3: TGTGCCAGCAGCGCCACCACGACTAGCCTAATCGGCAATGAGCAGTTCTTC.

This chain joins TRBV12-3 or TRBV12-4 and TRBJ1-1, with 8 bases matching TRBD1. J lost 5 bases, V lost 5 bases, and 10 bases had no gene match. The CDR3 is 15 amino acids. CDR3 sequence reads: CASSPRQGLRTEAFF. The CDR3 nucleotides are TGTGCCAGCAGTCCAAGACAGGGGCTGAGGACTGAAGCTTTCTTT.

This chain uses TRBV9 with TRBJ2-7; TRBD1 or TRBD2 may be the D gene (5 bases each). This CDR3 spans 16 amino acids. Trimming shortened V by 0 bases and J by 0 bases, and 13 bases separated the two germline ends. Germline CDR1 SGDLS, CDR2 YYNGEE. The CDR3 loop is CASSVGDGSSSYEQYF. For the CDR3, the DNA is TGTGCCAGCAGCGTAGGGGACGGCAGCAGCTCCTACGAGCAGTACTTC.

V usage is TRBV7-8 and J usage is TRBJ1-5; D is ambiguous. Germline V gives CDR1 SGHVS, CDR2 FQNEAQ. V was clipped by 2 bases and J by 5 bases, with 7 bases between them. This CDR3 is 13 amino acids long. The CDR3 loop is CASSLWWDQPQHF. DNA of the CDR3: TGTGCCAGCAGCTTATGGTGGGATCAGCCCCAGCATTTT.

CDR3 in amino acids: CASSNSGRAAAGELFF. In DNA, the CDR3 is TGTGCCAGCAGCAATAGCGGGAGGGCCGCTGCCGGGGAGCTGTTTTTT. This chain connects TRBV11-2 to TRBJ2-2; TRBD2 aligns across 11 bases. CDR1 and CDR2 from the germline V gene are SGHAT and FQNNGV. V shed 5 bases, J shed 6 bases, and the junction held 8 bases outside the gene matches. This CDR3 is built from 16 residues.

The rearrangement links TRBV20-1 to TRBJ2-1, with D perhaps matching TRBD2 (5 bases). Germline lookup yields CDR1 DFQATT and CDR2 SNEGSKA (reference sequence). The CDR3 covers 14 residues. Trimming removed 0 bases from V and 8 bases from J, with 14 bases in between. For the CDR3, the DNA is TGCAGTGCTAGAGATCCCACGGGGATTGATGAGCAGTTCTTC. Translated: CSARDPTGIDEQFF.

The chain joins TRBV3-1 to TRBJ2-1, with a weak D call TRBD2 (5 bases). Between the trimmed V and J ends, which lost 0 bases and 4 bases, there was a span of 16 bases. The germline V gene has CDR1 LGHDT and CDR2 YNNKEL (reference sequence). This CDR3 contains 17 residues. The CDR3 loop reads CASSQEKGAGLYNEQFF. The CDR3 DNA follows: TGTGCCAGCAGCCAAGAGAAGGGTGCAGGACTTTACAATGAGCAGTTCTTC.

The chain couples TRBV14 to TRBJ2-3; the match to TRBD1 covers 7 bases. With 10 bases clipped from V and 5 bases from J, the junction kept 9 bases outside the gene matches. Germline V gene lookup returns CDR1 SGHDN and CDR2 FVKESK. This CDR3 has 13 amino acids. The CDR3 is CATTDRVGDTQYF. CDR3 nucleotides: TGTGCCACCACCGACAGGGTGGGAGATACGCAGTATTTT.

The V call is TRBV3-1, the J call TRBJ2-1; 8 bases map to TRBD2. Germline lookup yields CDR1 LGHDT and CDR2 YNNKEL (reference sequence). The ends lost 4 bases at V and 2 bases at J; junction bases unmatched: 4. The CDR3 runs to 15 residues. CDR3: CASSRAGGPYNEQFF. As DNA, the CDR3 is TGTGCCAGCAGCCGGGCGGGGGGACCCTACAATGAGCAGTTCTTC.

This clonotype has a handful of counts. The V and J genes are TRBV7-2 and TRBJ2-7; 8 nucleotides align to TRBD1. The length of the CDR3 is 15 residues. The J segment lost 0 bases and the V segment lost 6 bases, leaving 7 bases of the junction unmatched. The germline V gene encodes CDR1 SGHTA and CDR2 FQGNSA. The CDR3 loop is CASRKRQGSSYEQYF. CDR3 nucleotide sequence: TGTGCCAGCAGAAAACGACAGGGGAGCTCCTACGAGCAGTACTTC.

The V call is TRBV29-1, the J call TRBJ1-2, with unresolved D. V shed 5 bases and J shed 0 bases, with 7 bases lying between them. Per the germline V gene, CDR1 is SQVTM and CDR2 is ANQGSEA. This CDR3 is built from 12 residues. The CDR3 bases are TGCAGCGTTTTTGGAGCTAACTATGGCTACACCTTC. Translating gives CSVFGANYGYTF.

This clonotype was seen a handful of times. The CDR3 region is CATLGGTPTPETQYF. DNA of the CDR3: TGTGCCACCTTGGGGGGGACCCCAACCCCAGAGACCCAGTACTTC. V is TRBV28 and J is TRBJ2-5; 7 bases fit TRBD2. The germline CDR1 and CDR2 sequences are MDHEN and SYDVKM. Trimming cost V 10 bases and J 4 bases; bases outside gene matches: 15. The CDR3 has 15 residues.

J is TRBJ1-1 and V is TRBV10-3; D gene ambiguous. The CDR3 extends over 13 amino acids. Germline CDR1 reads ENHRY; CDR2 reads SYGVKD. V was cut by 6 bases and J by 0 bases, with 8 bases left in between. As DNA, the CDR3 is TGTGCCATCAGACGGGAATTGAACACTGAAGCTTTCTTT. Protein product: CAIRRELNTEAFF.

Only a few counts were recorded for this clonotype. The chain recombines TRBV15 with TRBJ1-4; D might be TRBD1 (6 bases). From germline, CDR1 is LNHNV and CDR2 YYDKDF (reference sequence). The CDR3 spans 16 residues. Trimming took off 4 bases at V and 8 bases at J, with 20 bases between the two ends. The CDR3 nucleotides are TGTGCCACCAGCATCGGCCGGGAGGTGGACAGAGAAAAACTGTTTTTT. This gives the protein CATSIGREVDREKLFF. Filled out from reference TRBV15 and TRBJ1-4, the complete variable domain reads DAMVIQNPRYQVTQFGKPVTLSCSQTLNHNVMYWYQQKSSQAPKLLFHYYDKDFNNEADTPDNFQSRRPNTSFCFLDIRSPGLGDTAMYLCATSIGREVDREKLFFGSGTQLSVL.

This clonotype showed up many times. J is TRBJ2-1 and V is TRBV14; 14 nucleotides align to TRBD2. The V gene's germline CDR1 is SGHDN and CDR2 FVKESK. V lost 0 bases and J lost 7; bases outside the gene matches: 11. The CDR3 covers 19 residues. DNA of the CDR3: TGTGCCAGCAGCCAAGACCCAGGGACTAGCGGGAGAGTAATGAATGAGCAGTTCTTC. Protein product: CASSQDPGTSGRVMNEQFF.

The chain carries TRBV7-8 and TRBJ2-1, with D perhaps TRBD1 (5 bases). V dropped 0 bases and J dropped 6 bases, with 18 bases sitting between them. Per the germline V gene, CDR1 is SGHVS and CDR2 is FQNEAQ. This CDR3 spans 17 amino acids. CDR3 in amino acids: CASSLAWRPARGNEQFF. CDR3 nucleotides: TGTGCCAGCAGCTTAGCGTGGCGACCAGCAAGGGGCAATGAGCAGTTCTTC.

This clonotype was detected a few times. This chain uses TRBV29-1 with TRBJ2-3, with 8 bases lining up with TRBD2. The CDR3 has 13 amino acids. The J segment lost 0 bases and the V segment lost 5 bases, leaving 1 base of the junction unmatched. Germline-derived CDR1 and CDR2 are SQVTM and ANQGSEA. CDR3 sequence: CSVPSGSTDTQYF. CDR3 sequence (DNA): TGCAGCGTTCCTAGCGGGAGCACAGATACGCAGTATTTT.

The chain links TRBV20-1 to TRBJ2-1; 7 bases match TRBD2. Looked up from germline, CDR1 is DFQATT and CDR2 is SNEGSKA (reference sequence). V was pared by 3 bases and J by 8 bases, with 10 bases of the junction left unmatched. CDR3 size: 14 residues. CDR3 protein: CSARGEGGPDEQFF. CDR3 DNA sequence: TGCAGTGCTAGGGGGGAGGGAGGGCCGGATGAGCAGTTCTTC.

This CDR3 is CASSPGTGSAEAFF. The CDR3 DNA follows: TGTGCCAGCAGTCCAGGGACAGGGAGCGCTGAAGCTTTCTTT. This chain links TRBV12-3 or TRBV12-4 with TRBJ1-1, with 9 bases fitting TRBD1. J lost 6 bases, V lost 5 bases, and 7 bases had no gene match. The CDR3 extends over 14 amino acids.